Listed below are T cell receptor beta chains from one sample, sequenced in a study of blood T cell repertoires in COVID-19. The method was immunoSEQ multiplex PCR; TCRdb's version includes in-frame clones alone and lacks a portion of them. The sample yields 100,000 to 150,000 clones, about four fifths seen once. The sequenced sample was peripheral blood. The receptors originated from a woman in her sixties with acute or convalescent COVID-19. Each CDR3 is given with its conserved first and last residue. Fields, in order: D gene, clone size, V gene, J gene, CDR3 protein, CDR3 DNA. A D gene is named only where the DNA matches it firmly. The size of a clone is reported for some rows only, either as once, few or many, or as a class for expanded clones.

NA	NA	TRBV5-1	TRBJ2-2	CASSRGSSNTGELFF	TGCGCCAGCAGTAGAGGTAGCTCGAACACCGGGGAGCTGTTTTTT
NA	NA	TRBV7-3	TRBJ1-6	CASSLRVDSPLHF	TGTGCCAGCAGCTTACGGGTGGATTCACCCCTCCACTTT
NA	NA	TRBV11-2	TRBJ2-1	CASSLVLGSYNEQFF	TGTGCCAGCAGCTTAGTCCTCGGGTCCTACAATGAGCAGTTCTTC
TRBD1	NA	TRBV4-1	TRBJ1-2	CASSLQTGDNYGYTF	TGCGCCAGCAGCCTCCAGACAGGGGATAACTATGGCTACACCTTC
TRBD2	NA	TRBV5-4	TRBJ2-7	CASPWGRAGYEQYF	TGTGCCAGCCCCTGGGGTAGAGCGGGATACGAGCAGTACTTC
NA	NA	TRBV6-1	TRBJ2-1	CASSEVAVYNEQFF	TGTGCCAGCAGTGAGGTGGCGGTGTACAATGAGCAGTTCTTC
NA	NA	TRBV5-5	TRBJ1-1	CASSLRQGGTEAFF	TGTGCCAGCAGCTTAAGGCAGGGTGGTACTGAAGCTTTCTTT
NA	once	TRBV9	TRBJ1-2	CASSVSPAATTYGYTF	TGTGCCAGCAGCGTCAGTCCGGCAGCTACTACTTATGGCTACACCTTC
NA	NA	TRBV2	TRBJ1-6	CASTSGQGLAPLHF	TGTGCCAGCACGTCAGGGCAGGGGCTTGCACCCCTCCACTTT
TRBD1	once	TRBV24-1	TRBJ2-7	CATSGTVNEQYF	TGTGCCACCAGCGGGACAGTGAACGAGCAGTACTTC
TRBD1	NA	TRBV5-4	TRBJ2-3	CASSSLSRGLTDTQYF	TGTGCCAGCAGCTCACTCAGCAGGGGGCTAACAGATACGCAGTATTTT
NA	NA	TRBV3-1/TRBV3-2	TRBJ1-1	CASSHFEGGVINTEAFF	TGTGCCAGCAGCCATTTCGAGGGGGGGGTAATTAACACTGAAGCTTTCTTT
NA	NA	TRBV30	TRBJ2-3	CAWSGIGGDTQYF	TGTGCCTGGAGCGGGATTGGAGGGGATACGCAGTATTTT
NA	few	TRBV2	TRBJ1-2	CASSVAGELNGYTF	TGTGCCAGCAGTGTCGCGGGAGAACTCAATGGCTACACCTTC
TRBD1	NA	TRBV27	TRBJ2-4	CASSLNRGNIQYF	TGTGCCAGCAGTCTAAACAGGGGAAACATTCAGTACTTC
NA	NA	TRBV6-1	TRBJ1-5	CASSDSFGNQPQHF	TGTGCCAGCAGTGACAGTTTTGGCAATCAGCCCCAGCATTTT
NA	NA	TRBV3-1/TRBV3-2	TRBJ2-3	CASSHPSTGLTTDTQYF	TGTGCCAGCAGCCATCCTAGTACGGGACTCACGACAGATACGCAGTATTTT
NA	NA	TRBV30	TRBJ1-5	CAWSVRSGSVAPQHF	TGTGCCTGGAGTGTACGTTCGGGGAGCGTAGCGCCCCAGCATTTT
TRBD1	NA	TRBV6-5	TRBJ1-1	CASRRDSMNTEAFF	TGTGCCAGCAGAAGGGACAGCATGAACACTGAAGCTTTCTTT
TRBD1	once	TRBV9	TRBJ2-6	CASRTGGGANVLTF	TGTGCCAGCCGTACAGGGGGTGGGGCCAACGTCCTGACTTTC
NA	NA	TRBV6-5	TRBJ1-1	CASSGQGANTEAFF	TGTGCCAGCAGCGGGCAAGGGGCGAACACTGAAGCTTTCTTT
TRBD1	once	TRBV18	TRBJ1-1	CASSRTGTSMNTEAFF	TGTGCCAGCTCGCGGACAGGTACCTCTATGAACACTGAAGCTTTCTTT
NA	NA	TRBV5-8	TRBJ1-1	CASSLKGGPEAFF	TGTGCCAGCAGCTTGAAGGGGGGGCCTGAAGCTTTCTTT
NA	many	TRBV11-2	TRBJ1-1	CASSPEPNTEAFF	TGTGCCAGCAGCCCAGAACCGAACACTGAAGCTTTCTTT
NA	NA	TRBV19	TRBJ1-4	CASSRGTSPGEKLFF	TGTGCCAGTAGTCGGGGGACCTCTCCTGGAGAAAAACTGTTTTTT
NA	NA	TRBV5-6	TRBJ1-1	CASSFVNTEAFF	TGTGCCAGCAGCTTCGTGAACACTGAAGCTTTCTTT
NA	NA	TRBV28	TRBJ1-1	CASRTIENTEAFF	TGTGCCAGCAGAACAATTGAGAACACTGAAGCTTTCTTT
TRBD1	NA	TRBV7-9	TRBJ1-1	CASSLEFYRGSAEAFF	TGTGCCAGCAGCTTAGAATTTTACAGGGGATCTGCTGAAGCTTTCTTT
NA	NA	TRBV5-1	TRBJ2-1	CASSLAGQHYNEQFF	TGCGCCAGCAGCCTTGCGGGACAGCACTACAATGAGCAGTTCTTC
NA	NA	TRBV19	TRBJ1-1	CASSIEQGNTEAFF	TGTGCCAGTAGTATCGAGCAGGGGAACACTGAAGCTTTCTTT
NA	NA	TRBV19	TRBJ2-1	CASSPGPRGEQFF	TGTGCCAGTTCGCCGGGCCCTCGGGGGGAGCAGTTCTTC
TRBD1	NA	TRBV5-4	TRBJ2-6	CASSLLTGAGANVLTF	TGTGCCAGCAGCCTACTGACAGGGGCTGGGGCCAACGTCCTGACTTTC
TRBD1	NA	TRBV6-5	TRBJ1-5	CARGQYNQPQHF	TGTGCCAGGGGACAGTACAATCAGCCCCAGCATTTT
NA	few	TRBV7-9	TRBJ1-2	CASSFAGVLYGYTF	TGTGCCAGCAGCTTTGCAGGGGTATTATATGGCTACACCTTC
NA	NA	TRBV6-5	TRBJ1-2	CASTGRASNYGYTF	TGTGCCAGCACAGGGAGGGCGTCTAACTATGGCTACACCTTC
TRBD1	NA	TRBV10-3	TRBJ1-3	CAISEGRGKDTIYF	TGTGCCATCAGTGAGGGCAGGGGGAAGGACACCATATATTTT
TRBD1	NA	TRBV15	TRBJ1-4	CATSRDDRATNEKLFF	TGTGCCACCAGCAGAGATGACAGGGCAACTAATGAAAAACTGTTTTTT
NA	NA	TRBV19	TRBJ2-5	CASSPGSFIETQYF	TGTGCCAGTAGTCCCGGGAGCTTCATAGAGACCCAGTACTTC
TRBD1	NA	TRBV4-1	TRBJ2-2	CASSARDRSRTGELFF	TGCGCCAGCAGCGCTCGGGACAGGTCCCGCACCGGGGAGCTGTTTTTT
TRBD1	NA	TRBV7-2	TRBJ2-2	CASSLAGDRAISGELFF	TGTGCCAGCAGCTTAGCCGGGGACAGGGCGATTAGCGGGGAGCTGTTTTTT
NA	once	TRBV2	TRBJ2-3	CASSESVTDTQYF	TGTGCCAGCAGTGAGTCCGTCACAGATACGCAGTATTTT
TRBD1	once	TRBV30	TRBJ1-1	CALKRGRRDTEAFF	TGTGCCTTAAAGAGGGGGCGCAGAGACACTGAAGCTTTCTTT
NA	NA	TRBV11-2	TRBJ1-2	CASSPAGDAVGGYTF	TGTGCCAGCAGTCCCGCCGGAGACGCGGTGGGTGGCTACACCTTC
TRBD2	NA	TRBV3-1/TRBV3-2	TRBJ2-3	CASSPGTISTDTQYF	TGTGCCAGCAGCCCCGGGACTATTAGCACAGATACGCAGTATTTT
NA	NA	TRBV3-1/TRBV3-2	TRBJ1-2	CASSHRTEANYGYTF	TGTGCCAGCAGCCACAGGACAGAAGCTAACTATGGCTACACCTTC
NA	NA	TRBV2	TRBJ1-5	CASSVQGQPQHF	TGTGCCAGCAGTGTACAGGGTCAGCCCCAGCATTTT
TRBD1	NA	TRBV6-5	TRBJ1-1	CASRQGVNTEAFF	TGTGCCAGCAGGCAGGGGGTGAACACTGAAGCTTTCTTT
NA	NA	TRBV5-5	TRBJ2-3	CASSLVADTQYF	TGTGCCAGCAGCTTGGTAGCAGATACGCAGTATTTT
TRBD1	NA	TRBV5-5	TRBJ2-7	CASSPPTGDEQYF	TGTGCCAGCAGCCCCCCGACAGGGGACGAGCAGTACTTC
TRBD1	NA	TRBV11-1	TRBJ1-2	CASSLGQGIYGYTF	TGTGCCAGCAGCCTAGGACAGGGGATCTATGGCTACACCTTC